Sequencing of this T cell receptor beta chain was carried out in a study of OX40 agonist ivuxolimab in advanced cancers. In terms of the full investigation: Ivuxolimab was an agonistic, fully human IgG2 monoclonal antibody directed against OX40 (CD134), a costimulatory receptor. Intravenous ivuxolimab was administered to patients every 2 weeks at six dose levels: 0.01, 0.1, 0.3, 1.5, 3 and 10 mg/kg. Among the 50 to 55 dose-escalation patients, about 19 had hepatocellular carcinoma, roughly 15 melanoma, 9 renal cell carcinoma and 9 head and neck cancer. In the dose-escalation cohort, around 80% of patients were male, and the mean age was around 65 years with a range of roughly 20 to 80. Patients were allowed to have had prior anti-PD-1, anti-PD-L1 or anti-CTLA-4 therapy, and approximately 37% of the dose-escalation patients had been treated with checkpoint inhibitors. Partial responses occurred in three dose-escalation patients, of whom one had hepatocellular carcinoma and two had cutaneous melanoma. The point of sequencing TCRbeta in the periphery was to test whether ivuxolimab changed TCR sequence diversity and drove clonal T-cell expansion. The monotherapy dose-escalation portion (N of about 50 patients) of the phase I ivuxolimab trial is reported in the paper.

Including cysteine and phenylalanine, the CDR3 has 14 amino acids. Just CDR3 DNA is preserved here, 42 bases in frame from base 1. At the junction V is shortened by 6 bases and J by 1 base, with 12 bases in between. The germline V gene (reference sequence) yields MNHNY for CDR1 and SVGAGI for CDR2. Patients with a history of autoimmune disease or receiving systemic immunosuppression were excluded from the trial. Peripheral blood for TCR sequencing was collected from all dose cohorts at baseline, on cycle 4 day 1, and on cycle 7 day 1. The samples were taken from a phase I, first-in-human, multicenter, open-label dose-escalation trial of ivuxolimab. Adults with locally advanced or metastatic melanoma, renal cell, hepatocellular, or head and neck squamous cell carcinoma were enrolled in the trial. Before TCR sequencing, CD4+ and CD8+ T cells were separately sorted from peripheral blood. Concerning this clone itself: Its binding antigen is unknown. Base-call qualities are not available, and no considerably larger clone is one nucleotide away.

On the study overall, not on this receptor specifically: Low levels of normalized T-cell clonal expansion were also seen in some patients who did not respond. At doses of 0.1 to 3.0 mg/kg, clonal expansion of both CD4+ and CD8+ T cells in blood was seen between baseline and week 6. After ivuxolimab, more expanded clones were found on average in CD8+ T cells than in CD4+ T cells. In the 0.1-3.0 mg/kg groups, partial responders were among the patients with the lowest normalized peripheral clonal expansion, particularly in CD8+ T cells. The antigen specificity of the clonally expanded peripheral T cells was not determined.

For sequencing of the TCRbeta CDR3 region, genomic DNA was extracted from the sorted cells. TCRbeta CDR3 regions were sequenced using the immunoSEQ Assay. Drawn from immuneACCESS, this table holds only the in-frame rearrangements with V and J called that TCRdb kept. Clones are partly lost; checked studies trace under half to an unresolved V gene and leave the rest unexplained. The sample profile shows over 60,000 clones; 85% to 95% of them were found once. 15% to 19% of the sample lies in the top ten. The rearrangement joined TRBV6-6 to TRBJ1-1, with the D gene not clear enough to name. The receptor was derived from an adult with an advanced solid tumor such as melanoma, head and neck, liver or kidney cancer. The sample consisted of CD4+ or CD8+ T cells sorted from blood, taken in a trial of the OX40 agonist ivuxolimab. The DNA reads TGTGCCAGCAGCCCCCCCAGAAGGAACACTGAAGCTTTCTTT. This sequence encodes CASSPPRRNTEAFF.